Listed below are T cell receptor beta chains from one sample, sequenced in a study of T cells in Graves' hyperthyroidism and ophthalmopathy. One entry per CDR3 protein results from TCRdb running MiXCR on the multiplex PCR reads. The sample lists approximately 530,000 distinct CDR3 sequences, around 20% occurring once. The sequenced sample consisted of blood. The receptors stem from a man aged 40-55 years with Graves' ophthalmopathy. Each CDR3 is given with its conserved first and last residue. Fields, in order: CDR3 protein, J gene, V gene.

CDR3: CASSLAPGHTYEQYF
J: TRBJ2-7
V: TRBV12-3/TRBV12-4

CDR3: CASSQGRGQRQPQHF
J: TRBJ1-5
V: TRBV12-3/TRBV12-4

CDR3: CASSSIRQALSSQYF
J: TRBJ2-3
V: TRBV7-8

CDR3: CASLDRVGYNEQFF
J: TRBJ2-1
V: TRBV18

CDR3: CASRRSAGVRDEQYF
J: TRBJ2-7
V: TRBV5-1

CDR3: CASSTTGATEAFF
J: TRBJ1-1
V: TRBV7-2

CDR3: CASSGRTENTGELFF
J: TRBJ2-2
V: TRBV10-1

CDR3: CASSGDQPQHF
J: TRBJ1-5
V: TRBV2

CDR3: CASSEALAGGGNNEQFF
J: TRBJ2-1
V: TRBV2

CDR3: CAWSATEGSDTQYF
J: TRBJ2-3
V: TRBV30

CDR3: CASSRKPGLASNEQFF
J: TRBJ2-1
V: TRBV6-1

CDR3: CASSQFGGTANNEQFF
J: TRBJ2-1
V: TRBV14

CDR3: CASSRAGTQYF
J: TRBJ2-5
V: TRBV4-3

CDR3: CASSLGLANTGEPFF
J: TRBJ2-2
V: TRBV12-3/TRBV12-4

CDR3: CASSVDQAGNTEAFF
J: TRBJ1-1
V: TRBV9

CDR3: CASSSLAVTDTQYF
J: TRBJ2-3
V: TRBV3-1

CDR3: CASSGPQGRDFQMEDTQYF
J: TRBJ2-3
V: TRBV12-3/TRBV12-4

CDR3: CASSYGDRGVGGYTF
J: TRBJ1-2
V: TRBV12-3/TRBV12-4

CDR3: CASSQGLAGGGNTQYF
J: TRBJ2-3
V: TRBV6-2/TRBV6-3

CDR3: CSALIPTSGTYNEQFF
J: TRBJ2-1
V: TRBV20-1

CDR3: CASVLGGTSGLYEQYF
J: TRBJ2-7
V: TRBV28

CDR3: CASSYEEGLNEQYF
J: TRBJ2-7
V: TRBV11-2

CDR3: CASSREVAGFNEQFF
J: TRBJ2-1
V: TRBV3-1

CDR3: CAWRFRDRVYGYTF
J: TRBJ1-2
V: TRBV30

CDR3: CSARDLATPNTEAFF
J: TRBJ1-1
V: TRBV20-1

CDR3: CAISDTGIAGETQYF
J: TRBJ2-5
V: TRBV10-3

CDR3: CSARGGGGGPLDEQFF
J: TRBJ2-1
V: TRBV20-1

CDR3: CSASDGSIQYF
J: TRBJ2-4
V: TRBV20-1

CDR3: CAWKVPLANYAGELFF
J: TRBJ2-2
V: TRBV30

CDR3: CASNLRDTTEQYF
J: TRBJ2-7
V: TRBV28

CDR3: CASSANRGETQYF
J: TRBJ2-5
V: TRBV5-6

CDR3: CASSFLSGRARDTQYF
J: TRBJ2-3
V: TRBV7-2

CDR3: CASILARRGASETQYF
J: TRBJ2-5
V: TRBV7-2

CDR3: CASSYPGISNTEAFF
J: TRBJ1-1
V: TRBV6-5

CDR3: CASTSRVAKNIQYF
J: TRBJ2-4
V: TRBV6-1

CDR3: CASSLGGGQGNTIYF
J: TRBJ1-3
V: TRBV13

CDR3: CASTPPVSNEKLFF
J: TRBJ1-4
V: TRBV2

CDR3: CSARYTGGLTNNEQFF
J: TRBJ2-1
V: TRBV20-1

CDR3: CASSYPGQANTEAFF
J: TRBJ1-1
V: TRBV6-6

CDR3: CASSGEGRGEQFF
J: TRBJ2-1
V: TRBV2

CDR3: CASSLSTGGGYEQYF
J: TRBJ2-7
V: TRBV5-1

CDR3: CASSLGGQGYEKLFF
J: TRBJ1-4
V: TRBV7-9

CDR3: CASSIGRDTEAFF
J: TRBJ1-1
V: TRBV19

CDR3: CASRGDNYNYGYTF
J: TRBJ1-2
V: TRBV6-2/TRBV6-3

CDR3: CASSQLPGTPGTNEKLFF
J: TRBJ1-4
V: TRBV18

CDR3: CASSQAGDNEQFF
J: TRBJ2-1
V: TRBV4-2

CDR3: CASSFGSSGNTIYF
J: TRBJ1-3
V: TRBV12-3/TRBV12-4

CDR3: CASNGGRMNTEAFF
J: TRBJ1-1
V: TRBV6-2/TRBV6-3

CDR3: CASSVGSGVRNEQFF
J: TRBJ2-1
V: TRBV9

CDR3: CSARPRGIALYSNQPQHF
J: TRBJ1-5
V: TRBV20-1

CDR3: CATSDFGDTEQFF
J: TRBJ2-1
V: TRBV24-1

CDR3: CASSIRQGLNTEASF
J: TRBJ1-1
V: TRBV5-1

CDR3: CASTQPAGRGGYTEAFF
J: TRBJ1-1
V: TRBV6-1

CDR3: CASSLDRESERKPQHF
J: TRBJ1-5
V: TRBV18

CDR3: CSASGITGADTEAFF
J: TRBJ1-1
V: TRBV20-1